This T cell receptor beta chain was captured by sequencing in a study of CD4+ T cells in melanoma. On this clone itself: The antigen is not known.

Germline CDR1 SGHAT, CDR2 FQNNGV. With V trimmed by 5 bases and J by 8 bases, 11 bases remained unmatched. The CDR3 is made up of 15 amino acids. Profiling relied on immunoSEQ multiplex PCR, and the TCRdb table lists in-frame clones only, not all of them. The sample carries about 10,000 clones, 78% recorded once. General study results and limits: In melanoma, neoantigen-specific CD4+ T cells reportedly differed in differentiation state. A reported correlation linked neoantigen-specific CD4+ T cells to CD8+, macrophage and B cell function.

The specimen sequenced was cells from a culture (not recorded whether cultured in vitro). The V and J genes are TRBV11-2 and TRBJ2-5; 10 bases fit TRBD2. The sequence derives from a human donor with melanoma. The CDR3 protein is CASSTAGGFLQTQYF. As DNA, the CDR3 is TGTGCCAGCAGCACAGCGGGGGGGTTCTTACAAACCCAGTACTTC.